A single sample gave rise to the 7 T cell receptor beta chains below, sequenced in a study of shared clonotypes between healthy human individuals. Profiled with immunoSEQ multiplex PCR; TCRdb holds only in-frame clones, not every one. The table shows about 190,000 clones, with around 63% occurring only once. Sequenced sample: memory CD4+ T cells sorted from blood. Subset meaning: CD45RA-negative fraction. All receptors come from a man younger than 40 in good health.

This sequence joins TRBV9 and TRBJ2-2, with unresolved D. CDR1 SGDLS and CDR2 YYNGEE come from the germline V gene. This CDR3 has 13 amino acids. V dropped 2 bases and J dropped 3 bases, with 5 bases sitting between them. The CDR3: CASSVGDTGELFF. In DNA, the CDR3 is TGTGCCAGCAGCGTGGGTGACACCGGGGAGCTGTTTTTT.

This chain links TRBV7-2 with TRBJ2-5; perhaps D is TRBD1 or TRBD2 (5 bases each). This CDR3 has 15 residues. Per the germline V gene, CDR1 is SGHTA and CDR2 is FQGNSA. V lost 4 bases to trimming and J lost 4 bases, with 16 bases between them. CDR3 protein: CASSSQSAGRETQYF. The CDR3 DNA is TGTGCCAGCAGCTCGCAGAGCGCAGGGAGAGAGACCCAGTACTTC.

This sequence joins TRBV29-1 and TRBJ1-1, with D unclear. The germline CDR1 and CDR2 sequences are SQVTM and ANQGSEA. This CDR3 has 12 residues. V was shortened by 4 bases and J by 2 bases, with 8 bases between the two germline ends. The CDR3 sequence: CSVGWDNTEAFF. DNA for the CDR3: TGCAGCGTTGGATGGGATAACACTGAAGCTTTCTTT.

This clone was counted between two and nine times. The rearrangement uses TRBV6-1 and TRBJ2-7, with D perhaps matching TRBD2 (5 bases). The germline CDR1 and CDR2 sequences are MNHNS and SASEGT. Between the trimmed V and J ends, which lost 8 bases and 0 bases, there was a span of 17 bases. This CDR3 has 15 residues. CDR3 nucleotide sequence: TGTGCCAGCCGAACGGACTCCGCCAACTCCTACGAGCAGTACTTC. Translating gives CASRTDSANSYEQYF.

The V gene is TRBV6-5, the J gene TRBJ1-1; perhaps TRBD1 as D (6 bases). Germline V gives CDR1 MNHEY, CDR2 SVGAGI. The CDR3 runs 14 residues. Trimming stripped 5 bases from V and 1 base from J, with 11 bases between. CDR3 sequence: CASSPGTQNTEAFF. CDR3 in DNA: TGTGCCAGCAGTCCCGGGACACAGAACACTGAAGCTTTCTTT.

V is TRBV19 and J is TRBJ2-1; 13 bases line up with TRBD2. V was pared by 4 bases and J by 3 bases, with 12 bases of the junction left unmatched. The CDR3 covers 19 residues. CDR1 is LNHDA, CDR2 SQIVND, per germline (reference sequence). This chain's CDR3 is CASSNPTGTSGKNYNEQFF. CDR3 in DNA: TGTGCCAGTAGTAACCCTACCGGGACTAGCGGGAAGAACTACAATGAGCAGTTCTTC.

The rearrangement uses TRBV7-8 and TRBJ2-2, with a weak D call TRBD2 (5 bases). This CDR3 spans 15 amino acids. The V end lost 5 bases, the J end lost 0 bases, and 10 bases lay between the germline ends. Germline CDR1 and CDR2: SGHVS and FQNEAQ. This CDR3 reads CASSPRTANTGELFF. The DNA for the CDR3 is TGTGCCAGCAGCCCGCGGACTGCGAACACCGGGGAGCTGTTTTTT.